Listed here is a single T cell receptor (beta chain). The data belong to a study of blood T cell repertoires in COVID-19. CDR1 and CDR2 (germline): SGHTA, FQGNSA. The CDR3 consists of 15 residues. V was clipped by 3 bases and J by 9 bases; unmatched bases: 5. Method: immunoSEQ multiplex PCR; TCRdb's copy keeps in-frame clones and lacks some. Here the sample spans some 50,000 clones, around 84% being singletons. This rearrangement joins TRBV7-2 to TRBJ2-1, with 13 bases matching TRBD2. Sequencing was carried out using peripheral blood. The clonotype comes from a man aged 50-59 years with acute or convalescent COVID-19. CDR3 nucleotide sequence: TGTGCCAGCAGCTTGACTAGCGGGGGGCAGGGTGAGCAGTTCTTC. This sequence encodes CASSLTSGGQGEQFF.